Listed below are T cell receptor beta chains from one sample, sequenced in a study of a mutant IDH1 vaccine in newly diagnosed glioma. Antigen specificity for these receptors is unknown. The method was immunoSEQ multiplex PCR; TCRdb's version includes in-frame clones alone and lacks a portion of them. The profile shows 60,000 or so clones, about nine tenths of them singletons. Source: PBMCs, taken from a glioma patient whose treatment included an IDH1 peptide vaccine. The source of these receptors is a man in his forties with glioma. Both conserved end residues are part of each CDR3. The D gene is left open where the match is weak. A clone size is listed for some rows: how often the clone was seen (once, few, many), or a class if it is expanded.

clone_size,d_call,v_call,j_call,cdr3_aa,cdr3_nt
.,TRBD1,TRBV9,TRBJ1-2,CASSRIPGQTYGYTF,TGTGCCAGCAGCCGAATCCCGGGACAGACCTATGGCTACACCTTC
once,.,TRBV6-5,TRBJ1-5,CASSSVQGGQPQHF,TGTGCCAGCAGTTCGGTACAGGGCGGTCAGCCCCAGCATTTT
.,TRBD2,TRBV6-1,TRBJ2-1,CASSAERGARSPEQFF,TGTGCCAGCAGTGCGGAGCGGGGGGCGCGATCCCCTGAGCAGTTCTTC
few,TRBD2,TRBV18,TRBJ2-3,CASSPGLAGKDTQYF,TGTGCCAGCTCACCGGGACTAGCGGGGAAAGATACGCAGTATTTT
.,.,TRBV7-6,TRBJ2-2,CASSYLPTGELFF,TGTGCCAGCAGCTACCTCCCCACCGGGGAGCTGTTTTTT
.,.,TRBV2,TRBJ2-4,CASSGENIQYF,TGTGCCAGCTCGGGAGAGAACATTCAGTACTTC
few,TRBD2,TRBV11-1,TRBJ2-1,CASSRSGRAWDEQFF,TGTGCCAGCAGCCGTAGCGGGAGGGCCTGGGATGAGCAGTTCTTC
.,.,TRBV19,TRBJ2-6,CASSPGPRANVLTF,TGTGCCAGTAGTCCCGGTCCGAGAGCCAACGTCCTGACTTTC
.,.,TRBV11-2,TRBJ1-2,CASSLLLGPYGYTF,TGTGCCAGCAGCTTACTCCTGGGCCCCTATGGCTACACCTTC
.,.,TRBV5-6,TRBJ2-7,CASSQLVGSSYEQYF,TGTGCCAGCAGCCAGCTAGTGGGGAGCTCCTACGAGCAGTACTTC
.,.,TRBV27,TRBJ2-7,CASSLGTLSSYEQYF,TGTGCCAGCAGTTTAGGGACTCTTAGCTCCTACGAGCAGTACTTC
.,.,TRBV10-1,TRBJ1-1,CASMRPGTEAFF,TGCGCCAGCATGCGACCCGGCACTGAAGCTTTCTTT
.,.,TRBV7-2,TRBJ1-3,CASSLDGGRNTIYF,TGTGCCAGCAGCTTAGATGGGGGCAGAAACACCATATATTTT
few,.,TRBV30,TRBJ1-1,CAWSARVNTEAFF,TGTGCCTGGAGTGCCAGGGTGAACACTGAAGCTTTCTTT
.,TRBD2,TRBV7-6,TRBJ2-7,CASSAGATGHEQYF,TGTGCCAGCAGCGCGGGAGCAACCGGCCACGAGCAGTACTTC
.,.,TRBV7-9,TRBJ1-1,CASSLPGQNTEAFF,TGTGCCAGCAGCCTACCGGGACAGAACACTGAAGCTTTCTTT
.,.,TRBV5-1,TRBJ2-2,CASSLGTVRSTGELFF,TGCGCCAGCAGCTTGGGTACAGTCCGGTCGACCGGGGAGCTGTTTTTT
.,.,TRBV2,TRBJ1-2,CASRRMGGYTF,TGTGCCAGCAGGAGAATGGGGGGCTACACCTTC
.,TRBD1,TRBV4-3,TRBJ1-1,CASSQDWRGLGRTEAFF,TGCGCCAGCAGCCAAGATTGGAGGGGGCTAGGGAGGACTGAAGCTTTCTTT
.,TRBD2,TRBV19,TRBJ2-1,CASSLRTSLDEQFF,TGTGCCAGTAGTTTGCGGACTAGTCTCGATGAGCAGTTCTTC
.,.,TRBV27,TRBJ2-1,CASSWDGYNEQFF,TGTGCCAGCAGTTGGGACGGCTACAATGAGCAGTTCTTC
.,.,TRBV19,TRBJ1-1,CASSIVRDTEAFF,TGTGCCAGTAGTATCGTCAGGGACACTGAAGCTTTCTTT
.,.,TRBV4-3,TRBJ1-2,CASSQDGPGDLGYTF,TGCGCCAGCAGCCAAGATGGCCCCGGGGATCTCGGCTACACCTTC
.,TRBD2,TRBV5-1,TRBJ2-5,CASSHGTGGYQETQYF,TGCGCCAGCAGCCACGGGACGGGAGGGTACCAAGAGACCCAGTACTTC
few,.,TRBV7-2,TRBJ1-5,CASSLGPDQPQHF,TGTGCCAGCAGCTTAGGGCCCGATCAGCCCCAGCATTTT
.,.,TRBV7-9,TRBJ2-7,CATTGLGGDEQYF,TGTGCCACGACAGGCCTTGGGGGAGACGAGCAGTACTTC
.,.,TRBV5-1,TRBJ2-3,CASSRGPSQYF,TGCGCCAGCAGCCGGGGCCCTTCGCAGTATTTT
.,.,TRBV19,TRBJ1-1,CASSPGLMNTEAFF,TGTGCCAGTAGTCCAGGACTCATGAACACTGAAGCTTTCTTT
few,.,TRBV5-1,TRBJ2-7,CASSLQGTYEQYF,TGCGCCAGCAGCTTACAGGGAACCTACGAGCAGTACTTC
.,.,TRBV18,TRBJ1-3,CASSKGQTTGNTIYF,TGTGCCAGCTCAAAAGGACAGACGACTGGAAACACCATATATTTT
.,.,TRBV28,TRBJ1-6,CASSRTSASYNSPLHF,TGTGCCAGCAGCCGGACGTCTGCCTCCTATAATTCACCCCTCCACTTT
.,TRBD1,TRBV19,TRBJ1-2,CATEHYTGGRPNYGYTF,TGTGCCACCGAGCACTATACAGGGGGACGTCCTAACTATGGCTACACCTTC
.,.,TRBV2,TRBJ2-2,CASSEVRGGTGELFF,TGTGCCAGCAGTGAAGTGAGGGGGGGCACCGGGGAGCTGTTTTTT